The present TCR beta chain was sequenced within a study of blood T cell repertoires in COVID-19 (dated by TCRdb to 2020 to 2022). For the study in its entirety: Samples covering the acute and convalescent phases of COVID-19 were provided by collaborators in the United States, Italy and Spain. The material from the prospective study consisted of cDNA or gDNA derived from T cells, B-cell-depleted T cells, or PBMCs. Deeply sampled blood TCRbeta repertoires from subjects exposed to, actively infected with, or recovered from COVID-19 were included in the dataset. A freely available public database, intended as a resource for researchers studying the immune response to SARS-CoV-2, is where the repertoires were released. The samples were drawn from the first 160 participants of the ongoing ImmuneRACE study and from 950 to 1,500 subjects provided by 6 global collaborators. Nearly every sample came with metadata listing a de-identified subject ID, COVID-19 status, age in years and sex. Where available, HLA class I and class II types were obtained from metadata supplied by the sample provider rather than from assay-based typing. What the authors observed across the whole study: How much clinical and demographic metadata was included differed by source and by participant, and the metadata was provided uncurated.

As concerns this clone: Its antigen is not yet known. No much larger clone exists at a distance of one base, and base qualities are not known.

In the germline V gene (reference sequence), CDR1 corresponds to MNHEY and CDR2 to SMNVEV. Compared with germline, V lacks 3 bases and J lacks 15 bases; bases without a gene match: 11. The CDR3 measures 16 amino acids from cysteine to phenylalanine. The CDR3 DNA has 48 bases and is translated from base 1. The immunoSEQ Assay, a bias-controlled multiplex PCR, was used to amplify TCRbeta CDR3 regions from genomic DNA. Per the source publication's procedure: The number of nucleated cells in each sample was estimated by amplification of reference gene primers within the assay. To quantify the absolute abundance of each unique TCRbeta CDR3 rearrangement, sequence reads were collapsed and filtered. For each sample, productive Simpson clonality was calculated by taking the square root of Simpson's diversity index across productive rearrangements. The table was pulled from immuneACCESS by TCRdb, which kept in-frame rearrangements only. Such tables lose some clones; where checked, under half of the loss comes from unresolved V genes, and the rest has no known cause. That table furnishes V, J and clone size, whereas the DNA furnished D and trimming. The sample table holds more than 300,000 clones, of which 80% to 95% were seen once. In total, the top ten clones hold around 20% of the sample.

Enrolling through a virtual design, the prospective study's participants ranged in age from roughly 18 to 95 years and lived across roughly 23 United States geographic areas. Cohort assignment in the prospective study relied on participant-reported clinical history from a screening survey and a study questionnaire. For ImmuneRACE Cohort 3, a participant was defined as recovered based on two consecutive negative NP/OP PCR tests, clearance by a healthcare professional, or resolution of symptoms. Mobile phlebotomists in the prospective study collected whole blood, serum and a nasopharyngeal or oropharyngeal swab from every participant. Prospective study participants could optionally give additional blood draws and questionnaires over an approximately two-month period. Prospective study blood samples were shipped either frozen or at room temperature before DNA extraction.

Recombination connected TRBV27 to TRBJ2-1; 16 bases in between match TRBD2. The sample comprised PBMCs or T cells enriched from blood (not recorded which). The TCR comes from a woman aged 30 to 39 who had recovered from COVID-19. The bases are TGTGCCAGCAGTTTCACCCTCGGGACTAGCGGGGGGGAGACGTTCTTC. The encoded protein is CASSFTLGTSGGETFF.